What follows describes a single T cell receptor (beta chain). This entry comes from a study of T cells after somatic rescue of genetic block. The assay was immunoSEQ multiplex PCR, and TCRdb's table has in-frame clones only and misses some. The sample yields approximately 110,000 clones, around nine tenths seen once. Losses at the gene ends were 1 base for V and 1 base for J; bases not matched to a gene: 3. The CDR3 loop spans 16 amino acids. The germline V gene has CDR1 SGHAT and CDR2 FQNNGV. The TCR comes from a woman in her late teens or twenties. The rearrangement uses TRBV11-2 and TRBJ2-3, with 9 nucleotides matching TRBD2. The sequencing sample was made of peripheral blood mononuclear cells (PBMCs). Here the CDR3 DNA reads TGTGCCAGCAGCTTAGCATTAGCGGGGGGCACAGATACGCAGTATTTT. Translating gives CASSLALAGGTDTQYF.